These 31 T cell receptor beta chains came from one sample sequenced in a study of OX40 agonist ivuxolimab in advanced cancers. Assay used: immunoSEQ multiplex PCR; TCRdb lists only in-frame clones, some missing. The sample comprises some 44,000 clones, approximately 83% of which are singletons, and less than 0.4% rests with the top ten. The source material was CD4+ or CD8+ T cells sorted from blood, sampled in a trial of the OX40 agonist ivuxolimab. The receptors stem from an adult with an advanced solid tumor such as melanoma, head and neck, liver or kidney cancer.

The J gene is TRBJ1-3, the V gene TRBV4-3, with 7 bases matching TRBD1. The V segment lost 0 bases and the J segment 2 bases; nucleotides outside the gene matches: 10. The CDR3 spans 18 residues. CDR1 is LGHNA, CDR2 YSLEER, per germline. The CDR3 nucleotides are TGCGCCAGCAGCCAAGATTTAACAACTGACAGGGCTGGAAACACCATATATTTT. Translation gives CASSQDLTTDRAGNTIYF.

This clone was seen just once. V gene TRBV7-3 combines with J gene TRBJ2-6; 8 nucleotides line up with TRBD2. The V gene end was trimmed by 0 bases and the J gene end by 4 bases; junction bases not matched to a gene: 8. Germline lookup yields CDR1 SGHTA and CDR2 FQGTGA. The CDR3 spans 18 residues. As DNA, the CDR3 is TGTGCCAGCAGCTTAACAGCGGGAGACTACACCGGGGCCAACGTCCTGACTTTC. As protein: CASSLTAGDYTGANVLTF.

The chain is built from TRBV6-5 and TRBJ1-2, with TRBD1 as a possible D gene (6 bases). CDR3 length: 12 amino acids. Germline V CDR1 and CDR2: MNHEY, SVGAGI. V lost 5 bases and J 8 bases, leaving 12 bases between the germline ends. The CDR3 DNA is TGTGCCAGCAGTCGAGAGGGGGGCGGCTACACCTTC. The encoded protein is CASSREGGGYTF.

CDR3 DNA sequence: TGCAGTGCCCGTCACGGGACCCAGTACTTC. It encodes CSARHGTQYF. The chain links TRBV20-1 to TRBJ2-5; D unresolved. There are 10 residues in the CDR3. The V and J ends lost 6 bases and 7 bases respectively, with 9 bases between them. Germline CDR1 and CDR2: DFQATT and SNEGSKA (reference sequence).

The count of this clone is one. This sequence joins TRBV5-4 and TRBJ1-6; possibly TRBD1 for D (5 bases). There are 18 residues in the CDR3. Trimming removed 0 bases from V and 0 bases from J, with 13 bases in between. CDR1 SGHNT and CDR2 YYREEE come from the germline V gene (reference sequence). The CDR3 coding sequence is TGTGCCAGCAGCTTGGGTCCGGGGCTAAACTCCTATAATTCACCCCTCCACTTT. As protein: CASSLGPGLNSYNSPLHF.

This clone was counted only a few times. The chain carries TRBV18 and TRBJ2-2; 12 nucleotides match TRBD2. Losses at the gene ends were 4 bases for V and 1 base for J; bases not matched to a gene: 1. Germline CDR1 reads KGHSH; CDR2 reads LQKENI. CDR3 length: 16 amino acids. As DNA, the CDR3 is TGTGCCAGCTCACAGACTAGCGGGGGGAACACCGGGGAGCTGTTTTTT. Protein product: CASSQTSGGNTGELFF.

The CDR3 is CASSQIQGASYEQYF. CDR3 DNA: TGTGCCAGCAGCCAGATACAGGGGGCTTCCTACGAGCAGTACTTC. The chain carries TRBV5-6 and TRBJ2-7, with 9 positions matching TRBD1. With V trimmed by 4 bases and J by 1 base, 6 bases remained unmatched. Germline-derived CDR1 and CDR2 are SGHDT and YYEEEE. There are 15 residues in the CDR3.

This chain joins TRBV5-1 and TRBJ1-5, with 7 positions matching TRBD1. J gave up 11 bases and V 4 bases, and 9 bases lay outside the gene matches. The germline CDR1 and CDR2 sequences are SGHRS and YFSETQ. CDR3 length equals 13 residues. CDR3 nucleotide sequence: TGCGCCAGCAGCGCGACAGGGATCGAGTCCCAGCATTTT. This encodes CASSATGIESQHF. Together with reference TRBV5-1 and TRBJ1-5, the CDR3 gives the full variable domain: KAGVTQTPRYLIKTRGQQVTLSCSPISGHRSVSWYQQTPGQGLQFLFEYFSETQRNKGNFPGRFSGRQFSNSRSEMNVSTLELGDSALYLCASSATGIESQHFGDGTRLSIL.

The genes are TRBV5-1 and TRBJ2-3, with TRBD1 identical over 8 bases. Germline V gene lookup returns CDR1 SGHRS and CDR2 YFSETQ. The CDR3 totals 16 residues. J gave up 4 bases and V 0 bases, and 7 bases lay outside the gene matches. DNA of the CDR3: TGCGCCAGCAGCTTGGGGCAGGGGGCGTCGTCAGATACGCAGTATTTT. It encodes CASSLGQGASSDTQYF. Filled out from reference TRBV5-1 and TRBJ2-3, the complete variable domain reads KAGVTQTPRYLIKTRGQQVTLSCSPISGHRSVSWYQQTPGQGLQFLFEYFSETQRNKGNFPGRFSGRQFSNSRSEMNVSTLELGDSALYLCASSLGQGASSDTQYFGPGTRLTVL.

This chain uses TRBV6-5 with TRBJ1-5, with D possibly matching TRBD1 (5 bases). The CDR3 is 16 residues long. Trimming left V 0 bases short and J 5 bases short, with 14 bases between. Looked up from germline, CDR1 is MNHEY and CDR2 is SVGAGI. CDR3 residues: CASSYSGVGPYQPQHF. The CDR3 DNA sequence: TGTGCCAGCAGTTACTCGGGGGTGGGACCCTATCAGCCCCAGCATTTT.

The chain joins TRBV7-2 to TRBJ2-5; 13 nucleotides match TRBD2. V gave up 5 bases and J gave up 3 bases; unmatched junction bases: 12. Germline CDR1 reads SGHTA; CDR2 reads FQGNSA. The CDR3 totals 18 residues. The CDR3 nucleotides read TGTGCCAGCAGCCCCCAAGGAGGGACTAGCGGGATAGAAGAGACCCAGTACTTC. As protein: CASSPQGGTSGIEETQYF.

This chain joins TRBV6-5 and TRBJ1-3; D not resolved. This CDR3 is 14 amino acids long. V was trimmed by 9 bases and J by 0 bases, leaving 12 bases between them. Germline lookup yields CDR1 MNHEY and CDR2 SVGAGI. The DNA of the CDR3 is TGTGCCAGTCGGCAGACGGGCTCTGGAAACACCATATATTTT. Translated: CASRQTGSGNTIYF.

The chain links TRBV11-2 to TRBJ1-1; TRBD1 agrees at 8 bases. Losses at the gene ends were 2 bases for V and 4 bases for J; bases not matched to a gene: 6. Germline lookup yields CDR1 SGHAT and CDR2 FQNNGV. The CDR3 loop spans 15 amino acids. The CDR3 here is CASSLLTGTGTEAFF. The CDR3 DNA sequence: TGTGCCAGCAGCTTATTGACCGGGACAGGCACTGAAGCTTTCTTT.

This chain uses TRBV29-1 with TRBJ2-1, with 7 bases aligning to TRBD1. Germline assignment: CDR1 SQVTM and CDR2 ANQGSEA. CDR3 length: 12 residues. J was trimmed by 8 bases and V by 4 bases; bases with no gene match: 5. CDR3 DNA: TGCAGCGTTGGTGACAGGGACGATGAGCAGTTCTTC. Translation gives CSVGDRDDEQFF.

J is TRBJ2-7 and V is TRBV18; D perhaps matches TRBD2 (6 bases). Trimming cost V 2 bases and J 6 bases, with 11 bases left between them. The germline gives CDR1 KGHSH, CDR2 LQKENI. CDR3 size: 13 residues. CDR3 sequence: CASSPTGGVEQYF. For the CDR3, the DNA is TGTGCCAGCTCACCAACGGGCGGGGTCGAGCAGTACTTC.

This clone appeared a few times. The genes are TRBV19 and TRBJ2-1, with a possible D match to TRBD2 (6 bases). There are 14 residues in the CDR3. Germline V gives CDR1 LNHDA, CDR2 SQIVND (reference sequence). Trimming shortened V by 4 bases and J by 9 bases, and 16 bases separated the two germline ends. CDR3 amino acids: CASSTVGGRGEQFF. The CDR3 DNA sequence: TGTGCCAGTAGTACGGTCGGGGGTAGAGGTGAGCAGTTCTTC. Drawing the rest from reference TRBV19 and TRBJ2-1, the complete variable domain is DGGITQSPKYLFRKEGQNVTLSCEQNLNHDAMYWYRQDPGQGLRLIYYSQIVNDFQKGDIAEGYSVSREKKESFPLTVTSAQKNPTAFYLCASSTVGGRGEQFFGPGTRLTVL.

This clone showed up just once. This chain connects TRBV29-1 to TRBJ1-4; no clear D. Germline CDR1 and CDR2: SQVTM and ANQGSEA. The CDR3 has 12 amino acids. Trimming cost V 5 bases and J 6 bases, with 10 bases left between them. The CDR3 region has the DNA TGCAGCGTTACCGAGTGGGATGAAAAACTGTTTTTT. Its protein is CSVTEWDEKLFF. Based on the CDR3 plus reference TRBV29-1 and TRBJ1-4, the full variable domain is SAVISQKPSRDICQRGTSLTIQCQVDSQVTMMFWYRQQPGQSLTLIATANQGSEATYESGFVIDKFPISRPNLTFSTLTVSNMSPEDSSIYLCSVTEWDEKLFFGSGTQLSVL.

The V and J genes are TRBV19 and TRBJ1-3; TRBD1 agrees at 9 bases. The CDR3 loop spans 14 amino acids. The germline V gene has CDR1 LNHDA and CDR2 SQIVND (reference sequence). J gave up 4 bases and V 8 bases, and 6 bases lay outside the gene matches. The CDR3, as DNA: TGTGCCAGTCTACAGGGGGCTGACGGAAACACCATATATTTT. The encoded protein is CASLQGADGNTIYF.

This chain links TRBV18 with TRBJ2-2; D gene ambiguous. The germline V gene has CDR1 KGHSH and CDR2 LQKENI. V gave up 11 bases and J gave up 4 bases, with 11 bases separating them. The CDR3 runs 12 residues. CDR3 sequence reads: CAVVLGTGELFF. CDR3 bases: TGTGCCGTAGTCTTGGGCACCGGGGAGCTGTTTTTT. The whole variable domain, remainder taken from reference TRBV18 and TRBJ2-2, is NAGVMQNPRHLVRRRGQEARLRCSPMKGHSHVYWYRQLPEEGLKFMVYLQKENIIDESGMPKERFSAEFPKEGPSILRIQQVVRGDSAAYFCAVVLGTGELFFGEGSRLTVL.

This chain connects TRBV5-6 to TRBJ2-7; perhaps D is TRBD1 or TRBD2 (5 bases each). CDR1 is SGHDT, CDR2 YYEEEE, per germline. The CDR3 totals 15 residues. Trimming removed 2 bases from V and 2 bases from J, with 14 bases in between. The CDR3 is CASSFGGQGTYEQYF. The CDR3 nucleotides read TGTGCCAGCAGCTTTGGAGGACAAGGCACCTACGAGCAGTACTTC.

J is TRBJ2-3 and V is TRBV14, with D unclear. Germline lookup yields CDR1 SGHDN and CDR2 FVKESK. The CDR3 spans 13 residues. The V and J ends lost 4 bases and 7 bases respectively, with 12 bases between them. Here the CDR3 reads CASSLDTRNTQYF. In DNA, the CDR3 is TGTGCCAGCAGCCTCGACACAAGGAATACGCAGTATTTT.

The genes are TRBV7-9 and TRBJ1-5; D is uncertain. Germline V gene sequence: CDR1 SEHNR, CDR2 FQNEAQ (reference sequence). The ends were cut back, 1 base at V and 2 bases at J, with 6 bases in the middle. The CDR3 has 14 amino acids. The CDR3 loop reads CASSLEGGNQPQHF. The DNA for the CDR3 is TGTGCCAGCAGCTTAGAGGGAGGCAATCAGCCCCAGCATTTT.

CDR3 in amino acids: CASRVGGWSETQYF. The CDR3 nucleotides read TGTGCCAGCAGGGTTGGAGGGTGGTCTGAGACCCAGTACTTC. The chain uses TRBV28 and TRBJ2-5; possible D gene TRBD2, 6 bases. Germline CDR1 MDHEN, CDR2 SYDVKM. This CDR3 is built from 14 residues. The V end was cut by 6 bases, the J end by 5 bases, with 16 bases between.

The chain employs TRBV6-1 and TRBJ2-5, with 7 bases aligning to TRBD2. This CDR3 region has 13 residues. CDR1 MNHNS and CDR2 SASEGT come from the germline V gene. Unmatched junction bases numbered 3, after V lost 0 bases and J lost 8 bases. Here the CDR3 reads CASSEASGSTQYF. The CDR3 DNA reads TGTGCCAGCAGTGAAGCTAGCGGGTCAACCCAGTACTTC.

V gene TRBV5-1 combines with J gene TRBJ1-2; D call uncertain. The CDR3 consists of 15 residues. Germline V CDR1 and CDR2: SGHRS, YFSETQ. The ends were cut back, 1 base at V and 0 bases at J, with 10 bases in the middle. In DNA form, the CDR3 reads TGCGCCAGCAGCTTGATGGACGGCGCTAACTATGGCTACACCTTC. This sequence encodes CASSLMDGANYGYTF.

V is TRBV7-6 and J is TRBJ2-7; D perhaps matches TRBD1 (5 bases). This CDR3 spans 15 amino acids. V was clipped by 5 bases and J by 0 bases, with 14 bases between them. Germline CDR1 is SGHVS and CDR2 is FNYEAQ. The CDR3 bases are TGTGCCAGCAGCCCCAGGGCGCGCTCCTCCTACGAGCAGTACTTC. This gives the protein CASSPRARSSYEQYF.

Only a few counts were recorded for this clone. The chain has TRBV4-1 and TRBJ1-3; D ambiguous. V was pared by 4 bases and J by 4 bases, with 14 bases between. This CDR3 region has 15 residues. CDR1 and CDR2 from the germline V gene are MGHRA and YSYEKL. This CDR3 is CASSRVGSSGNTIYF. The DNA for the CDR3 is TGCGCCAGCAGCCGAGTAGGTAGCTCGGGAAACACCATATATTTT.

This clone was detected only once. The CDR3 loop is CASSKGSFYGYTF. The CDR3 DNA reads as TGTGCCAGCAGCAAGGGAAGCTTCTATGGCTACACCTTC. The chain has TRBV2 and TRBJ1-2; D remains ambiguous. Between the trimmed V and J ends, which lost 6 bases and 4 bases, there was a span of 12 bases. Germline loops: CDR1 SNHLY, CDR2 FYNNEI. CDR3 length: 13 residues.

In this sample, this clone turned up a few times. No DNA is shown, since the ends of the CDR3 on it are uncertain; the CDR3 is the one TCRdb lists. The V and J genes are TRBV7-9 and TRBJ1-6. Per germline, CDR1 SEHNR and CDR2 FQNEAQ (reference sequence). The CDR3 sequence runs 12 residues, both termini included. CDR3 sequence reads: CASSFLWDRLHF.

This rearrangement joins TRBV20-1 to TRBJ1-1; D call uncertain. V lost 3 bases to trimming and J lost 7 bases, with 6 bases between them. The CDR3 spans 10 residues. Germline V gene lookup returns CDR1 DFQATT and CDR2 SNEGSKA (reference sequence). The CDR3 sequence is CSASPGEAFF. The CDR3 DNA reads as TGCAGTGCTAGCCCGGGTGAAGCTTTCTTT.

The chain couples TRBV6-5 to TRBJ2-7, with TRBD2 matching over 8 bases. Germline V gives CDR1 MNHEY, CDR2 SVGAGI. V shed 2 bases, J shed 6 bases, and the junction held 6 bases outside the gene matches. The CDR3 has 14 residues. CDR3 in DNA: TGTGCCAGCAGTTACCAGCCGGGGGGGTTCGAGCAGTACTTC. Translating it yields CASSYQPGGFEQYF.